This TCR beta chain was sequenced in a study of cytomegalovirus exposure and HLA in healthy donors. PCR primers comprised 60 Vbeta and 13 Jbeta primers. Here immunoSEQ multiplex PCR was the method, and the copy in TCRdb shows in-frame clones only, minus some. The listing contains 110,000 to 150,000 clones. In germline, CDR1 is MNHEY, CDR2 SVGAGI. V was clipped by 2 bases and J by 6 bases, with 11 bases between them. This CDR3 is built from 14 residues. The study's findings and limits: Earlier results showed most TCR beta V segments being productive about 87% or about 30% of the time. Differences between HLA loci emerged in a later analysis of TCR association rates, with DRB1 most and HLA-C fewest.

About this clone itself: Its antigen is still unknown.

The sequenced material came from PBMCs. The origin of this receptor is a male donor in good health and CMV-seronegative. The chain is built from TRBV6-5 and TRBJ2-1; TRBD2 is a possible D gene (6 bases). CDR3 in DNA: TGTGCCAGCAGTTACGGTGGGGGAGGCAATGAGCAGTTCTTC. Translated: CASSYGGGGNEQFF.